Sequencing of this T cell receptor beta chain was carried out in a study of immune reconstitution after stem cell transplant in scleroderma. TCRdb redid the calling of the RT-PCR reads with MiXCR, one entry per CDR3 protein. In the table there are just under 5,000 distinct CDR3 sequences, about 9.2% of which are singletons. Relative to its sample, this clonotype is medium-sized. The CDR3 loop spans 13 amino acids. Germline V CDR1 and CDR2: SGHNT, YYREEE (reference sequence). Between the trimmed V and J ends, which lost 4 bases and 10 bases, there was a span of 12 bases. The chain links TRBV5-4 to TRBJ1-6, with D perhaps matching TRBD1 (5 bases). The receptor comes from a male donor with systemic sclerosis. The sample was collected before or after autologous hematopoietic stem cell transplantation (not recorded which). CDR3 protein: CASSPGIWSPLHF. The CDR3 DNA reads TGTGCCAGCAGCCCAGGGATCTGGTCACCCCTCCACTTT. Using reference TRBV5-4 and TRBJ1-6 for the parts outside the CDR3, the full variable domain is ETGVTQSPTHLIKTRGQQVTLRCSSQSGHNTVSWYQQALGQGPQFIFQYYREEENGRGNFPPRFSGLQFPNYSSELNVNALELDDSALYLCASSPGIWSPLHFGNGTRLTVT.